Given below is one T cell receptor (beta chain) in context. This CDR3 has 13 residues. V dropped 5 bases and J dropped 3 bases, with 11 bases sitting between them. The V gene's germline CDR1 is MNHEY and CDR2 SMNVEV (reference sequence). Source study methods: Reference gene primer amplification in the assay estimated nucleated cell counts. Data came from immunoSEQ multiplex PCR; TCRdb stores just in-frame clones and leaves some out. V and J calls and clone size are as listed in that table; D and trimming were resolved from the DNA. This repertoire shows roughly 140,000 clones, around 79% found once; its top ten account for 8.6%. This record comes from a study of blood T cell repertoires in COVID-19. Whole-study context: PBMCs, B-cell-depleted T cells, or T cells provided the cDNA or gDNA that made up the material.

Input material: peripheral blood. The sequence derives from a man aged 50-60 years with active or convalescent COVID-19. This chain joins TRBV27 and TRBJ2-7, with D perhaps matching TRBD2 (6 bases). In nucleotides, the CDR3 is TGTGCCAGCAGTCTCGGGACTTTCTACGAGCAGTACTTC. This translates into CASSLGTFYEQYF.